Below, 15 T cell receptor beta chains from the same sample are listed, as sequenced in a study of shared clonotypes between healthy human individuals. Produced via immunoSEQ multiplex PCR; TCRdb's table is partial and in-frame only. Found here are 450,000 to 500,000 clones, roughly 80% of them singletons; the top ten hold roughly 12%. The specimen was PBMCs. These receptor sequences come from a woman in her thirties or forties in good health. Some clones in this sample may be carry-over from other donors' samples.

This clone has just a few counts. This chain connects TRBV18 to TRBJ2-5; D gene ambiguous. The CDR3 totals 14 residues. CDR1 and CDR2 (germline): KGHSH, LQKENI. V dropped 5 bases and J dropped 5 bases, with 15 bases sitting between them. The CDR3 loop is CASSAGPIRETQYF. The CDR3 nucleotides read TGTGCCAGCTCAGCCGGGCCAATTCGGGAGACCCAGTACTTC. The full variable domain, in which reference TRBV18 and TRBJ2-5 provide the parts outside the CDR3, is NAGVMQNPRHLVRRRGQEARLRCSPMKGHSHVYWYRQLPEEGLKFMVYLQKENIIDESGMPKERFSAEFPKEGPSILRIQQVVRGDSAAYFCASSAGPIRETQYFGPGTRLLVL.

The table lists this clone with a few counts. CDR3 bases: TGTGCCACAAAGGGCGTCGGGAGTCTACCGTGGTCAGATACGCAGTATTTT. This sequence encodes CATKGVGSLPWSDTQYF. The rearrangement links TRBV30 to TRBJ2-3; TRBD2 is a possible D gene (6 bases). Trimming removed 8 bases at V and 4 bases at J, with 28 bases between. Germline-derived CDR1 and CDR2 are GTSNPN and SVGIG (reference sequence). The CDR3 length is 17 residues.

The CDR3 reads CASSQDNRNYGYTF. CDR3 in DNA: TGCGCCAGCAGCCAAGATAACAGAAACTATGGCTACACCTTC. V and J are TRBV4-1 and TRBJ1-2; D is undetermined. This CDR3 comprises 14 residues. V lost 0 bases to trimming and J lost 2 bases, with 7 bases between them. Per germline, CDR1 MGHRA and CDR2 YSYEKL.

V and J are TRBV28 and TRBJ2-6, with unresolved D. Trimming took off 3 bases at V and 0 bases at J, with 6 bases between the two ends. Per the germline V gene, CDR1 is MDHEN and CDR2 is SYDVKM. The CDR3 sequence is 15 residues long. The CDR3 region is CASSFGLSGANVLTF. CDR3 sequence (DNA): TGTGCCAGCAGTTTTGGTCTCTCTGGGGCCAACGTCCTGACTTTC.

In this sample, this clone turned up many times. A read error may account for a junction end that differs from germline. V gene TRBV15 combines with J gene TRBJ2-1; D tentatively reads TRBD1 or TRBD2 (5 bases each). CDR1 LNHNV and CDR2 YYDKDF come from the germline V gene (reference sequence). CDR3 size: 13 residues. The CDR3 region has the DNA TGTGCCACCAGCAGAGATCGCGGGCACCCGGGGCTCTTC. It yields the protein CATSRDRGHPGLF.

The chain recombines TRBV13 with TRBJ2-1; D is unclear. V lost 5 bases and J lost 4, with 18 bases in between. CDR1 and CDR2 (germline): PRHDT, FYEKMQ (reference sequence). This CDR3 has 16 residues. This CDR3 is CASSQVVIRAYNEQFF. The DNA of the CDR3 is TGTGCCAGCAGCCAAGTGGTGATAAGGGCATACAATGAGCAGTTCTTC.

The J gene is TRBJ1-5, the V gene TRBV2, with no clear D. The CDR3 sequence is 14 residues long. V dropped 4 bases and J dropped 7 bases, with 14 bases sitting between them. CDR1 and CDR2 from the germline V gene are SNHLY and FYNNEI. The CDR3 sequence: CASSGPTSAQPQHF. CDR3 coding DNA: TGTGCCAGCAGTGGTCCTACCTCGGCCCAGCCCCAGCATTTT.

The V and J genes are TRBV2 and TRBJ2-6; weak D call: TRBD1 (5 bases). Per germline, CDR1 SNHLY and CDR2 FYNNEI. The CDR3 is 14 amino acids. Trimming removed 9 bases at V and 0 bases at J, with 9 bases between. The CDR3 DNA reads as TGTGCCAGTTACAGGAGCTCTGGGGCCAACGTCCTGACTTTC. Amino acid sequence: CASYRSSGANVLTF.

J is TRBJ2-5 and V is TRBV7-9; D is ambiguous. V lost 2 bases to trimming and J lost 4 bases, with 17 bases between them. Germline assignment: CDR1 SEHNR and CDR2 FQNEAQ (reference sequence). This CDR3 has 16 amino acids. The CDR3 DNA reads TGTGCCAGCAGCTTATGGGTAGGGCACGACCTAGAGACCCAGTACTTC. This gives the protein CASSLWVGHDLETQYF.

Details on this clone: A far larger clone is one nucleotide away, so this likely arose from a read error. The sample carries other DNA sequences with the same CDR3. This chain uses TRBV28 with TRBJ2-2; unclear D gene. V dropped 7 bases and J dropped 8 bases, with 14 bases sitting between them. The CDR3 is 13 residues long. Germline V CDR1 and CDR2: MDHEN, SYDVKM. CDR3 nucleotide sequence: TGTGCCAGCACCCATAGTATGACAGGGGAGCTGTTTTTT. Translated: CASTHSMTGELFF.

The chain combines TRBV5-6 with TRBJ1-4; 7 nucleotides align to TRBD1. The CDR3 has 15 residues. Trimming cost V 4 bases and J 1 base; bases outside gene matches: 4. Germline values: CDR1 SGHDT, CDR2 YYEEEE. This CDR3 reads CASSPYRGTNEKLFF. Written as DNA, the CDR3 is TGTGCCAGCAGCCCATACAGGGGAACTAATGAAAAACTGTTTTTT.

In regard to this clone: The likely explanation is a read error, given a far larger clone one base away. It is likely a read error, because the conserved phenylalanine at the end of the CDR3 is missing. The chain employs TRBV28 and TRBJ1-1; perhaps TRBD1 as D (5 bases). Deletions cut 6 bases from V and 1 base from J, with 12 bases between. There are 14 residues in the CDR3. In germline, CDR1 is MDHEN, CDR2 SYDVKM. In DNA, the CDR3 is TGTGCCAGCAGAAGGTGGGGGGAGAACACTGAAGCTTTCCTT. Amino acid sequence: CASRRWGENTEAFL.

This clone is a singleton in its sample. A far bigger clonotype differs at one base, so this is likely a read error. The rearrangement uses TRBV10-3 and TRBJ1-1; D gene ambiguous. CDR3 length equals 16 residues. The germline gives CDR1 ENHRY, CDR2 SYGVKD. V was pared by 1 base and J by 6 bases, with 18 bases between. In DNA, the CDR3 is TGTGCCATCAGTGAGTATCGGGGTATAGGTTCGGCTGAAGCTTTCTTT. This gives the protein CAISEYRGIGSAEAFF.

The chain has TRBV28 and TRBJ1-3; 9 bases map to TRBD1. This CDR3 contains 16 residues. Looked up from germline, CDR1 is MDHEN and CDR2 is SYDVKM. V lost 4 bases, J lost 8 bases, and 12 bases stayed unmatched. This chain's CDR3 is CASSSPGETGGYTIYF. CDR3 bases: TGTGCCAGCAGTTCACCCGGAGAGACAGGGGGTTACACCATATATTTT.

About this clone: A read error may account for a junction end that differs from germline. The same CDR3 is also encoded by other DNA sequences in this sample. The J gene is TRBJ1-1, the V gene TRBV15, with D unclear. The length of the CDR3 is 15 residues. Germline V CDR1 and CDR2: LNHNV, YYDKDF (reference sequence). CDR3: CATSRYQRGFTEAFF. In nucleotides, the CDR3 is TGTGCCACCAGCAGATATCAAAGAGGGTTCACTGAGGCTTTCTTT.